The 22 T cell receptor beta chains below come from one sample, sequenced in a study of shared clonotypes between healthy human individuals. TCRdb keeps only in-frame clones here, not all; method: immunoSEQ multiplex PCR. The sample holds some 2.1 million clones, about 94% seen once. CD45RO negativity and positive selection for CCR7 defined naive CD8 cells, a population that excluded terminally differentiated effector memory CD45RA+ cells. The sample taken for sequencing was naive CD8+ T cells sorted from blood. The receptors were sampled from a man aged 18 to 30 in good health.

Note on this clone: The sample carries other DNA sequences with the same CDR3. The chain employs TRBV6-5 and TRBJ2-5; D gene uncertain. Per the germline V gene, CDR1 is MNHEY and CDR2 is SVGAGI. The CDR3 is 13 amino acids. Trimming pared 2 bases from V and 2 bases from J, leaving 6 bases between. The CDR3 DNA is TGTGCCAGCAGTTACGGGCCACAAGAGACCCAGTACTTC. As protein: CASSYGPQETQYF.

The CDR3 DNA reads as TGCAGCGTTGAAGATCGCGGCAGTGGGGACTATGGCTACACCTTC. Protein: CSVEDRGSGDYGYTF. The V gene is TRBV29-1, the J gene TRBJ1-2; D uncertain. Germline assignment: CDR1 SQVTM and CDR2 ANQGSEA. V lost 0 bases, J lost 3 bases, and 14 bases lay in between. The CDR3 extends over 15 amino acids.

The chain has TRBV7-9 and TRBJ2-7; TRBD1 matches at 9 bases. The J segment lost 2 bases and the V segment lost 5 bases, leaving 13 bases of the junction unmatched. CDR1 and CDR2 from the germline V gene are SEHNR and FQNEAQ (reference sequence). The CDR3 runs 17 residues. The CDR3: CASSPIEPTGGTYEQYF. The CDR3 DNA reads TGTGCCAGCAGCCCAATAGAACCGACAGGGGGGACCTACGAGCAGTACTTC. Full variable domain (rest looked up from reference TRBV7-9 and TRBJ2-7): DTGVSQNPRHKITKRGQNVTFRCDPISEHNRLYWYRQTLGQGPEFLTYFQNEAQLEKSRLLSDRFSAERPKGSFSTLEIQRTEQGDSAMYLCASSPIEPTGGTYEQYFGPGTRLTVT.

The chain uses TRBV7-2 and TRBJ1-4; D unclear. Germline values: CDR1 SGHTA, CDR2 FQGNSA. The length of the CDR3 is 17 residues. The germline V and J ends were trimmed by 5 bases and 0 bases, with 16 bases remaining between them. CDR3 nucleotides: TGTGCCAGCAGCCCATCGTTTCGAGGCCCAACTAATGAAAAACTGTTTTTT. As protein: CASSPSFRGPTNEKLFF.

This chain connects TRBV7-9 to TRBJ2-5; D call uncertain. CDR3 size: 13 residues. CDR1 is SEHNR and CDR2 is FQNEAQ in the germline V gene (reference sequence). Trimming shortened V by 7 bases and J by 5 bases, and 14 bases separated the two germline ends. Here the CDR3 reads CASTTENMETQYF. The CDR3 bases are TGTGCCAGCACAACCGAGAATATGGAGACCCAGTACTTC.

The CDR3: CASSFDSYEQYF. The CDR3, as DNA: TGTGCCAGCAGCTTTGACTCCTACGAGCAGTACTTC. This sequence joins TRBV14 and TRBJ2-7; D is unclear. Germline values: CDR1 SGHDN, CDR2 FVKESK. V lost 5 bases and J 0 bases, leaving 5 bases between the germline ends. This CDR3 has 12 residues.

A few counts support this clone. The chain couples TRBV5-1 to TRBJ2-7; D is perhaps TRBD2 (6 bases). The CDR3 contains 15 residues. V lost 0 bases and J 0 bases, leaving 10 bases between the germline ends. CDR1 is SGHRS, CDR2 YFSETQ, per germline. The CDR3 reads CASSLGDGSSYEQYF. The CDR3 bases are TGCGCCAGCAGCTTGGGGGACGGGAGCTCCTACGAGCAGTACTTC.

V usage is TRBV5-1 and J usage is TRBJ1-1; TRBD1 matches at 8 bases. V gave up 0 bases and J gave up 4 bases; unmatched junction bases: 5. The length of the CDR3 is 15 residues. The germline CDR1 and CDR2 sequences are SGHRS and YFSETQ. CDR3 sequence: CASSLVGQGATEAFF. The CDR3 region has the DNA TGCGCCAGCAGCTTGGTAGGACAGGGTGCCACTGAAGCTTTCTTT.

This clone was found a few times. The chain combines TRBV27 with TRBJ1-5, with D perhaps TRBD1 (5 bases). The V gene's germline CDR1 is MNHEY and CDR2 SMNVEV (reference sequence). This CDR3 is 15 amino acids long. Between the trimmed V and J ends, which lost 3 bases and 1 base, there was a span of 10 bases. This chain's CDR3 is CASSFLGTSNQPQHF. In nucleotides, the CDR3 is TGTGCCAGCAGTTTCTTGGGGACGAGCAATCAGCCCCAGCATTTT.

This clone was seen only a few times. The chain uses TRBV29-1 and TRBJ1-1, with D maybe TRBD1 (5 bases). In germline, CDR1 is SQVTM, CDR2 ANQGSEA. V gave up 6 bases and J gave up 1 base, with 9 bases separating them. The CDR3 contains 12 residues. The CDR3 protein is CSVPTGNTEAFF. The CDR3 DNA reads as TGCAGCGTCCCCACAGGGAACACTGAAGCTTTCTTT.

This chain connects TRBV6-1 to TRBJ2-7; possibly TRBD1 for D (6 bases). There are 13 residues in the CDR3. The V gene lost 9 bases and the J gene lost 0 bases, with 12 bases spanning the gap. CDR1 and CDR2 from the germline V gene are MNHNS and SASEGT. In DNA, the CDR3 is TGTGCCAGTAACCGGGACAACTCCTACGAGCAGTACTTC. Translation gives CASNRDNSYEQYF.

This clone appeared a single time. The rearrangement uses TRBV4-1 and TRBJ2-7, with 8 bases identical to TRBD2. With V trimmed by 4 bases and J by 6 bases, 11 bases remained unmatched. This CDR3 is 15 amino acids long. The germline gives CDR1 MGHRA, CDR2 YSYEKL. For the CDR3, the DNA is TGCGCCAGCAGCCCGGGGGGGGCCATGCTAAGCGAGCAGTACTTC. It specifies CASSPGGAMLSEQYF.

On this clone: Other DNA sequences in this sample translate to the same CDR3. The chain has TRBV27 and TRBJ1-5, with unresolved D. CDR1 MNHEY and CDR2 SMNVEV come from the germline V gene (reference sequence). The CDR3 is 15 amino acids. V lost 0 bases, J lost 0 bases, and 6 bases lay in between. The CDR3 bases are TGTGCCAGCAGTTTATCGGTTTATAGCAATCAGCCCCAGCATTTT. It encodes CASSLSVYSNQPQHF.

Details on this clone: The same CDR3 arises from other DNA sequences in this sample as well. CDR3 nucleotides: TGCGCCAGCAGCTTGGCAGGGACAGGGGTCTACGAGCAGTACTTC. Encoded protein: CASSLAGTGVYEQYF. The V gene is TRBV5-1, the J gene TRBJ2-7; 10 positions match TRBD1. This CDR3 contains 15 residues. V lost 0 bases, J lost 3 bases, and 3 bases stayed unmatched. Germline V gene lookup returns CDR1 SGHRS and CDR2 YFSETQ.

The chain uses TRBV7-6 and TRBJ2-3; 9 nucleotides line up with TRBD2. CDR3 length equals 17 residues. Per the germline V gene, CDR1 is SGHVS and CDR2 is FNYEAQ. J lost 6 bases, V lost 5 bases, and 15 bases had no gene match. In nucleotides, the CDR3 is TGTGCCAGCAGCCCCAGCCTTAGCGGGGGCCCCGGGGATACGCAGTATTTT. Its protein is CASSPSLSGGPGDTQYF.

The CDR3 nucleotides are TGTGCCAGCAGCTTACTGACAGGGGGCGCGGGCGCTGAAGCTTTCTTT. It yields the protein CASSLLTGGAGAEAFF. The chain is built from TRBV7-9 and TRBJ1-1, with 10 bases fitting TRBD1. Germline loops: CDR1 SEHNR, CDR2 FQNEAQ (reference sequence). CDR3 size: 16 residues. After removal of 2 bases from V and 6 bases from J, the junction contained 9 bases not matched to a gene.

The table lists this clone with a count of one. V gene TRBV30 combines with J gene TRBJ1-1, with a possible D match to TRBD1 (6 bases). Germline values: CDR1 GTSNPN, CDR2 SVGIG (reference sequence). This CDR3 comprises 13 residues. V was cut by 2 bases and J by 5 bases, with 12 bases left in between. CDR3 in amino acids: CAWSLAQGTEAFF. Written as DNA, the CDR3 is TGTGCCTGGAGTTTAGCCCAGGGGACTGAAGCTTTCTTT. The whole variable domain, filled in from reference TRBV30 and TRBJ1-1, reads SQTIHQWPATLVQPVGSPLSLECTVEGTSNPNLYWYRQAAGRGLQLLFYSVGIGQISSEVPQNLSASRPQDRQFILSSKKLLLSDSGFYLCAWSLAQGTEAFFGQGTRLTVV.

The chain is built from TRBV5-6 and TRBJ2-2; TRBD1 matches 11 bases. Per the germline V gene, CDR1 is SGHDT and CDR2 is YYEEEE. V lost 4 bases, J lost 4 bases, and 9 bases stayed unmatched. The CDR3 is 17 residues long. The CDR3 loop is CASSADRGLLFTGELFF. The CDR3 DNA reads as TGTGCCAGCAGCGCGGACAGGGGGCTATTGTTCACCGGGGAGCTGTTTTTT.

Worth noting for this clone: Other DNA sequences within the sample encode an identical CDR3. The chain couples TRBV6-5 to TRBJ1-2; possibly TRBD1 for D (6 bases). V dropped 0 bases and J dropped 6 bases, with 8 bases sitting between them. This CDR3 is built from 13 residues. CDR1 MNHEY and CDR2 SVGAGI come from the germline V gene. This CDR3 reads CASSYSRGDGYTF. The CDR3 nucleotides read TGTGCCAGCAGTTACTCGAGGGGGGATGGCTACACCTTC.

The V call is TRBV25-1, the J call TRBJ2-7, with D uncertain. Germline CDR1 and CDR2: MGHDK and SYGVNS. There are 14 residues in the CDR3. Trimming left V 1 base short and J 3 bases short, with 10 bases between. Here the CDR3 reads CASSESVGIYEQYF. The CDR3, as DNA: TGTGCCAGCAGTGAATCAGTGGGGATCTACGAGCAGTACTTC.

The rearrangement uses TRBV4-3 and TRBJ1-4; D is possibly TRBD1 (5 bases). This CDR3 has 15 residues. The V end lost 0 bases, the J end lost 7 bases, and 12 bases lay between the germline ends. CDR1 LGHNA and CDR2 YSLEER come from the germline V gene. The CDR3 loop reads CASSQDFPQGEKLFF. The CDR3 DNA reads TGCGCCAGCAGCCAAGACTTCCCCCAGGGTGAAAAACTGTTTTTT.

About this clone itself: Other DNA sequences in the same sample also yield this CDR3. CDR3 sequence: CASSLSLAGTGELFF. CDR3 nucleotides: TGTGCCAGCAGTTTATCCCTAGCGGGAACCGGGGAGCTGTTTTTT. The V gene is TRBV27, the J gene TRBJ2-2; TRBD2 matches 9 bases. This CDR3 has 15 amino acids. Germline V lookup: CDR1 MNHEY, CDR2 SMNVEV (reference sequence). The trim removed 0 bases at V and 5 bases at J, leaving 1 base unmatched.